This T cell receptor (beta chain) stems from a study of T-cell reconstitution after alpha-beta-depleted transplantation in children. Study-wide results and limits: Most T-cell counts and diversity one year after the transplant came from T cells that were newly produced. Several hundred rapidly expanded clones from non-depleted graft cells reportedly supplied alpha-beta T cells about two months post-transplant.

Preparation of the TCRbeta library was carried out with unique molecular identifiers. TCRdb reprocessed the PCR reads with MiXCR, giving one entry per CDR3 protein. The table records 95,000 to 150,000 distinct CDR3 sequences, 20% to 25% of them present only once. This CDR3 spans 16 amino acids. CDR1 and CDR2 from the germline V gene are SGHTA and FQGNSA. Trimming removed 0 bases from V and 4 bases from J, with 16 bases in between. This clonotype was detected only a few times. Its target is unknown. This chain connects TRBV7-2 to TRBJ2-7; no clear D. The source of this sequence is a male patient between 2 and 9 years old who had a stem cell transplant for chronic granulomatous disease, so the T cells may come from the graft donor. The input for sequencing was PBMCs, mostly from graft donor cells, taken 180 days after TCRalphabeta/CD19-depleted stem cell transplant. In DNA, the CDR3 is TGTGCCAGCAGCTTAGCGGGTTTAAGGGCACCTTACGAGCAGTACTTC. Residues: CASSLAGLRAPYEQYF.